Listed here are 20 T cell receptor beta chains from one sample, sequenced in a study of cytomegalovirus exposure and HLA in healthy donors. This PCR relied on a set of 60 Vbeta primers and 13 Jbeta primers. Sequencing used immunoSEQ multiplex PCR; TCRdb keeps in-frame clones, though not all of them. The table lists more than 150,000 clones, over 70% of them singletons. The sample consisted of PBMCs. The receptors stem from a woman in her late teens or twenties in good health and CMV-seronegative.

The V gene is TRBV10-3, the J gene TRBJ1-1, with D possibly matching TRBD1 (6 bases). The germline V gene encodes CDR1 ENHRY and CDR2 SYGVKD. The CDR3 length is 13 residues. The V end lost 10 bases, the J end lost 3 bases, and 15 bases lay between the germline ends. CDR3 DNA sequence: TGTGCCAGCTCTCGTGAGGGGGACACTGAAGCTTTCTTT. It codes for CASSREGDTEAFF.

V usage is TRBV30 and J usage is TRBJ1-2; tentative D call: TRBD1 (5 bases). Germline V gene lookup returns CDR1 GTSNPN and CDR2 SVGIG (reference sequence). V lost 0 bases and J 4 bases, leaving 6 bases between the germline ends. The CDR3 covers 12 residues. CDR3 residues: CAWSVQAYGYTF. The CDR3 DNA follows: TGTGCCTGGAGTGTACAGGCCTATGGCTACACCTTC.

The CDR3 region is CASSEANPVNYGYTF. The CDR3 nucleotides read TGTGCCAGCAGTGAAGCTAACCCAGTAAACTATGGCTACACCTTC. The chain links TRBV6-1 to TRBJ1-2, with D unclear. V shed 0 bases and J shed 2 bases, with 10 bases lying between them. The CDR3 loop spans 15 amino acids. The germline CDR1 and CDR2 sequences are MNHNS and SASEGT.

Details on this clone: This likely came from a read error, as a far larger clone is one base away. The chain's CDR3 is CAISEDRMVENLFF. CDR3 sequence (DNA): TGTGCCATCAGTGAGGACAGGATGGTCGAAAACCTGTTTTTT. J is TRBJ1-4 and V is TRBV10-3, with D possibly TRBD1 on 6 matching bases. This CDR3 region has 14 residues. CDR1 and CDR2 (germline): ENHRY, SYGVKD.

The V gene is TRBV9, the J gene TRBJ2-7, with TRBD2 matching 9 bases. CDR1 and CDR2 (germline): SGDLS, YYNGEE. After removal of 0 bases from V and 3 bases from J, the junction contained 4 bases not matched to a gene. The CDR3 runs 15 residues. The CDR3 here is CASSVAGTSLYEQYF. The DNA for the CDR3 is TGTGCCAGCAGCGTAGCTGGGACTAGCCTCTACGAGCAGTACTTC. The full variable domain, rest sourced from reference TRBV9 and TRBJ2-7, is DSGVTQTPKHLITATGQRVTLRCSPRSGDLSVYWYQQSLDQGLQFLIQYYNGEERAKGNILERFSAQQFPDLHSELNLSSLELGDSALYFCASSVAGTSLYEQYFGPGTRLTVT.

V is TRBV5-6 and J is TRBJ2-3, with 9 bases fitting TRBD2. CDR1 and CDR2 from the germline V gene are SGHDT and YYEEEE. CDR3 length: 15 residues. Losses at the gene ends were 5 bases for V and 2 bases for J; bases not matched to a gene: 6. CDR3 DNA sequence: TGTGCCAGCAGGCGGGGGGGGGACTACACAGATACGCAGTATTTT. As protein: CASRRGGDYTDTQYF.

This chain links TRBV5-1 with TRBJ1-4, with D perhaps TRBD1 (6 bases). Per the germline V gene, CDR1 is SGHRS and CDR2 is YFSETQ. Trimming cost V 3 bases and J 5 bases, with 11 bases left between them. CDR3 length equals 14 residues. The CDR3 here is CASSYGQRNEKLFF. CDR3 DNA: TGCGCCAGCAGCTACGGACAGAGAAATGAAAAACTGTTTTTT.

This clone showed up just a few times. The chain employs TRBV6-5 and TRBJ1-5, with 7 bases aligning to TRBD1. Per germline, CDR1 MNHEY and CDR2 SVGAGI. V gave up 5 bases and J gave up 4 bases; unmatched junction bases: 5. The CDR3 loop spans 14 amino acids. CDR3 protein: CASSPGQFNQPQHF. The CDR3 DNA follows: TGTGCCAGCAGTCCGGGACAGTTTAATCAGCCCCAGCATTTT.

CDR3 sequence: CASSSQTGPNSPLHF. The CDR3 nucleotides are TGTGCCAGCAGCTCTCAGACAGGGCCCAATTCACCCCTCCACTTT. The chain joins TRBV9 to TRBJ1-6; 7 positions agree with TRBD1. CDR1 is SGDLS, CDR2 YYNGEE, per germline. This CDR3 comprises 15 residues. V gave up 4 bases and J gave up 7 bases; unmatched junction bases: 8.

This chain uses TRBV6-1 with TRBJ2-3; D is perhaps TRBD2 (6 bases). The CDR3 loop spans 15 amino acids. V lost 4 bases and J 1 base, leaving 12 bases between the germline ends. CDR1 and CDR2 from the germline V gene are MNHNS and SASEGT. CDR3 nucleotides: TGTGCCAGCAGTGTATCTAGCGTGCGCACAGATACGCAGTATTTT. It yields the protein CASSVSSVRTDTQYF.

This clone was detected only a few times. This sequence joins TRBV4-1 and TRBJ2-7; maybe TRBD2 (5 bases). V lost 0 bases and J 6 bases, leaving 15 bases between the germline ends. Germline loops: CDR1 MGHRA, CDR2 YSYEKL. This CDR3 is built from 15 residues. This CDR3 is CASSQDKGSAGEQYF. The CDR3 DNA follows: TGCGCCAGCAGCCAAGATAAGGGATCTGCGGGCGAGCAGTACTTC.

The chain recombines TRBV4-1 with TRBJ1-5; a weak D match, TRBD1 (5 bases). Trimming took 0 bases from V and 2 from J, leaving 14 bases between them. The CDR3 covers 17 residues. Germline CDR1 MGHRA, CDR2 YSYEKL. CDR3 DNA: TGCGCCAGCAGCCAAGATCATGCGGGGCTTGGCAATCAGCCCCAGCATTTT. It specifies CASSQDHAGLGNQPQHF.

Concerning this clone: Other DNA sequences within the sample encode an identical CDR3. The genes are TRBV30 and TRBJ2-7; 11 bases fit TRBD1. The CDR3 runs 14 residues. Germline CDR1 and CDR2: GTSNPN and SVGIG (reference sequence). V shed 1 base, J shed 4 bases, and the junction held 3 bases outside the gene matches. The CDR3 DNA reads TGTGCCTGGAGTGCCGGGACAGGGGGGTACGAGCAGTACTTC. Translation: CAWSAGTGGYEQYF.

J is TRBJ1-6 and V is TRBV6-5; maybe TRBD1 (5 bases). This CDR3 comprises 14 residues. Per the germline V gene, CDR1 is MNHEY and CDR2 is SVGAGI. V was pared by 0 bases and J by 10 bases, with 10 bases between. DNA for the CDR3: TGTGCCAGCAGTTACTCGGCGCAGGGATCACCCCTCCACTTT. It translates to CASSYSAQGSPLHF.

The V gene is TRBV4-1, the J gene TRBJ2-3; tentatively, D is TRBD2 (7 bases). Looked up from germline, CDR1 is MGHRA and CDR2 is YSYEKL. The CDR3 sequence is 17 residues long. V dropped 4 bases and J dropped 6 bases, with 23 bases sitting between them. DNA of the CDR3: TGCGCCAGCAGCCCAACCCGGGTTCGGGGGGCTACGGATACGCAGTATTTT. Its protein is CASSPTRVRGATDTQYF.

V usage is TRBV30 and J usage is TRBJ2-7; 7 bases are shared with TRBD2. V lost 0 bases to trimming and J lost 7 bases; unmatched junction nucleotides: 3. Germline assignment: CDR1 GTSNPN and CDR2 SVGIG (reference sequence). The CDR3 loop spans 12 amino acids. CDR3 nucleotide sequence: TGTGCCTGGAGTGTATTGGGGGGGGAGCAGTACTTC. This translates into CAWSVLGGEQYF.

This chain connects TRBV11-2 to TRBJ2-1, with 12 nucleotides matching TRBD2. The CDR3 covers 17 residues. Germline-derived CDR1 and CDR2 are SGHAT and FQNNGV. V lost 1 base, J lost 9 bases, and 10 bases stayed unmatched. This chain's CDR3 is CASSLAGGASGGGEQFF. CDR3 DNA sequence: TGTGCCAGCAGCTTAGCGGGAGGGGCTAGCGGGGGGGGTGAGCAGTTCTTC.

The chain is built from TRBV5-4 and TRBJ2-5; TRBD2 matches at 8 bases. Per germline, CDR1 SGHNT and CDR2 YYREEE (reference sequence). V trimming: 5 bases; J trimming: 5 bases; junction bases outside the gene matches: 8. The CDR3 runs 14 residues. DNA for the CDR3: TGTGCCAGCAGATGGAGCGGGGGCCAGGAGACCCAGTACTTC. It encodes CASRWSGGQETQYF.

V and J are TRBV27 and TRBJ1-1, with 8 bases lining up with TRBD1. V trimming: 4 bases; J trimming: 0 bases; junction bases outside the gene matches: 4. Germline CDR1 is MNHEY and CDR2 is SMNVEV (reference sequence). The CDR3 consists of 15 residues. The CDR3 region has the DNA TGTGCCAGCAGTTCCAGGACAGGGATGAACACTGAAGCTTTCTTT. This gives the protein CASSSRTGMNTEAFF.

The V and J genes are TRBV19 and TRBJ1-1, with 7 bases aligning to TRBD1. CDR3 length: 14 residues. The junction had 8 bases not matched to a gene; V was cut back by 10 bases and J by 0 bases. CDR1 and CDR2 from the germline V gene are LNHDA and SQIVND (reference sequence). The CDR3 loop is CATRVGGLNTEAFF. As DNA, the CDR3 is TGTGCCACCAGAGTAGGGGGCTTGAACACTGAAGCTTTCTTT.